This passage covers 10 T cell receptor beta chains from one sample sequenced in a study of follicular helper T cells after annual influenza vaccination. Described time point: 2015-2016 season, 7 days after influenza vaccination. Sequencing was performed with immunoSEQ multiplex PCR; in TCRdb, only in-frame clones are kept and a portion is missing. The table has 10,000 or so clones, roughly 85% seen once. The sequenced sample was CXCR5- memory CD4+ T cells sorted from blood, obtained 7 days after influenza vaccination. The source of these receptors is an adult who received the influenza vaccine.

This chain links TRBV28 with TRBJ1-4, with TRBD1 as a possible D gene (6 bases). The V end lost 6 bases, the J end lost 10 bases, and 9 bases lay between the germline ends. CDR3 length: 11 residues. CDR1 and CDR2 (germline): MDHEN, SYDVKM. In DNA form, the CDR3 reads TGTGCCAGCAGGGGGGCCGGAAAACTGTTTTTT. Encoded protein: CASRGAGKLFF.

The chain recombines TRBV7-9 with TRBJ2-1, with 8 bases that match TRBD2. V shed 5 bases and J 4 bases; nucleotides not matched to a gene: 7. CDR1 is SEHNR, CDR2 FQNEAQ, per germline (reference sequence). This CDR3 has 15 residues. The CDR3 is CASSQAGARYNEQFF. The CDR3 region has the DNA TGTGCCAGCAGCCAAGCGGGGGCCCGATACAATGAGCAGTTCTTC.

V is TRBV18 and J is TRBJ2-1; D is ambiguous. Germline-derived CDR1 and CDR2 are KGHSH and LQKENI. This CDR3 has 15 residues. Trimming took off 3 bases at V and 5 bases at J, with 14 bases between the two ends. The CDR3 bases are TGTGCCAGCTCACCCACAGATGCTTCCAACAATGAGCAGTTCTTC. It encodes CASSPTDASNNEQFF.

The DNA for the CDR3 is TGCGCCAGCAGCCAAGAGGCGGGGCCTAGCACAGATACGCAGTATTTT. Translating gives CASSQEAGPSTDTQYF. The chain joins TRBV4-1 to TRBJ2-3, with D possibly TRBD2 on 6 matching bases. The germline gives CDR1 MGHRA, CDR2 YSYEKL. CDR3 length: 16 residues. Trimming removed 0 bases at V and 0 bases at J, with 10 bases between.

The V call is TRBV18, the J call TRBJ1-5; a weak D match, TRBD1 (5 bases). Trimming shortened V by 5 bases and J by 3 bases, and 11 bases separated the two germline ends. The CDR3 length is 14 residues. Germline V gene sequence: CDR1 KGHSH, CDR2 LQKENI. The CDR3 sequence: CASSVGADNQPQHF. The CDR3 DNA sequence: TGTGCCAGCTCAGTCGGGGCCGACAATCAGCCCCAGCATTTT.

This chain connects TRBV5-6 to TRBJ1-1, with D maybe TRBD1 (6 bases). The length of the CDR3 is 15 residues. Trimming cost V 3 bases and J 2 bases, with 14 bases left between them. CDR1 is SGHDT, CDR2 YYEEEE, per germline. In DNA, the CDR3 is TGTGCCAGCAGCTCCCGGGACACCGGTAACACTGAAGCTTTCTTT. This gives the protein CASSSRDTGNTEAFF. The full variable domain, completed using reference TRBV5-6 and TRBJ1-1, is DAGVTQSPTHLIKTRGQQVTLRCSPKSGHDTVSWYQQALGQGPQFIFQYYEEEERQRGNFPDRFSGHQFPNYSSELNVNALLLGDSALYLCASSSRDTGNTEAFFGQGTRLTVV.

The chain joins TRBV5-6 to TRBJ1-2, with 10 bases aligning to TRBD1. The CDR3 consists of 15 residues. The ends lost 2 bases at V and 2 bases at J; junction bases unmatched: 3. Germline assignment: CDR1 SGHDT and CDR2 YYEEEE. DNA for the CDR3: TGTGCCAGCAGCTTACCGGGACAGGGGAACTATGGCTACACCTTC. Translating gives CASSLPGQGNYGYTF.

Here the CDR3 DNA reads TGTGCCAGCAGTTACGGGGGCCAAGAGACCCAGTACTTC. Protein: CASSYGGQETQYF. The rearrangement joins TRBV6-6 to TRBJ2-5, with D possibly being TRBD1 or TRBD2 (5 bases each). CDR3 length: 13 amino acids. The V end was cut by 2 bases, the J end by 1 base, with 5 bases between. Germline assignment: CDR1 MNHNY and CDR2 SVGAGI (reference sequence).

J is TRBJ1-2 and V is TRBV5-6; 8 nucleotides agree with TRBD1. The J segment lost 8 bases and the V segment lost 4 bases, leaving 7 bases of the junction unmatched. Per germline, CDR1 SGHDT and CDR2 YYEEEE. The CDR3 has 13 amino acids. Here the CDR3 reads CASSPDRARGYTF. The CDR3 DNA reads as TGTGCCAGCAGCCCGGACAGGGCTAGGGGCTACACCTTC.

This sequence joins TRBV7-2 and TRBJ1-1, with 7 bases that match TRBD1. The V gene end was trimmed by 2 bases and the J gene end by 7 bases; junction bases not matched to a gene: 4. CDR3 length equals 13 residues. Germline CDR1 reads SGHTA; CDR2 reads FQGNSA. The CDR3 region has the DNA TGTGCCAGCAGCTTATTGACAGGGAATGAAGCTTTCTTT. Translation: CASSLLTGNEAFF.